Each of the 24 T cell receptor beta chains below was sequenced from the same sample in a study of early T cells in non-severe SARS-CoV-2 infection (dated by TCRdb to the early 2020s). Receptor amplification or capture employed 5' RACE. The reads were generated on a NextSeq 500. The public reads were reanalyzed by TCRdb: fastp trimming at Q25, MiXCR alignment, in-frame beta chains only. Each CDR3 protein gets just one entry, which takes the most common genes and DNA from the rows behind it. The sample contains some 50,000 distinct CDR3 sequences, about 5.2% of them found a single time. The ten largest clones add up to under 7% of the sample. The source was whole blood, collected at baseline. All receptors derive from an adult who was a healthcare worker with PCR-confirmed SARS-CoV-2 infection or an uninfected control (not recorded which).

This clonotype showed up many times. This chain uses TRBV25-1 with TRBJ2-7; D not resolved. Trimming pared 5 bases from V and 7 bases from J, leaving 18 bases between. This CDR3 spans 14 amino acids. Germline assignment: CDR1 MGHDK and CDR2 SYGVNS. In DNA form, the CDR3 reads TGTGCCAGCAGTTCAAACGGTGAAGTAGATGAGCAGTACTTC. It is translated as CASSSNGEVDEQYF.

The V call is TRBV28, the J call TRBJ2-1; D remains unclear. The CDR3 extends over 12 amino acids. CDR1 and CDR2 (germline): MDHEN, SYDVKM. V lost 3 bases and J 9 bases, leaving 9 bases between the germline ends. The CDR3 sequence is CASSFQAVEQFF. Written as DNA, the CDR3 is TGTGCCAGCAGTTTTCAGGCGGTTGAGCAGTTCTTC.

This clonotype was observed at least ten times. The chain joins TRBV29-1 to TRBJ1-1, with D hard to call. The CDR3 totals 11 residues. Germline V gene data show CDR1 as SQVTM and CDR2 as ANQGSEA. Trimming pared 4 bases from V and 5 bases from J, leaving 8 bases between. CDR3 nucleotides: TGCAGCGTTGTGACGGGGACTGAAGCTTTCTTT. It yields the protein CSVVTGTEAFF. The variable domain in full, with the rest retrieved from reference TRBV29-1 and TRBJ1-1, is SAVISQKPSRDICQRGTSLTIQCQVDSQVTMMFWYRQQPGQSLTLIATANQGSEATYESGFVIDKFPISRPNLTFSTLTVSNMSPEDSSIYLCSVVTGTEAFFGQGTRLTVV.

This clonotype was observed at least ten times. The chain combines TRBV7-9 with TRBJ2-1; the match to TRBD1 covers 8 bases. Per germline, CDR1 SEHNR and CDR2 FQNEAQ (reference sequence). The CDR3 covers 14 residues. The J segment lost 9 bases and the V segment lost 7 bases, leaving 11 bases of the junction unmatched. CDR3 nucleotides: TGTGCCAGCACACCAACCCAGGGGGCGGGTGAGCAGTTCTTC. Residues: CASTPTQGAGEQFF. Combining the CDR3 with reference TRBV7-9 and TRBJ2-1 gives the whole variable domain DTGVSQNPRHKITKRGQNVTFRCDPISEHNRLYWYRQTLGQGPEFLTYFQNEAQLEKSRLLSDRFSAERPKGSFSTLEIQRTEQGDSAMYLCASTPTQGAGEQFFGPGTRLTVL.

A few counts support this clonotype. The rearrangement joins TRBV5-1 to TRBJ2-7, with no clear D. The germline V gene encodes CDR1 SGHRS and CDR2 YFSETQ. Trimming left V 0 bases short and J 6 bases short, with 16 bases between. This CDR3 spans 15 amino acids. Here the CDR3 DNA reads TGCGCCAGCAGCTTGGAAACGGATGGGGTCGGCGAGCAGTACTTC. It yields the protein CASSLETDGVGEQYF.

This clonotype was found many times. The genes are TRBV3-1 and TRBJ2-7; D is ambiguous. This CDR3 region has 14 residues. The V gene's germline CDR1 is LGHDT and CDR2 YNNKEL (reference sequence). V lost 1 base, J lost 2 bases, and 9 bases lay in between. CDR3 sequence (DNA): TGTGCCAGCAGCCAAGTGGAGAGTCCCTACGAGCAGTACTTC. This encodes CASSQVESPYEQYF.

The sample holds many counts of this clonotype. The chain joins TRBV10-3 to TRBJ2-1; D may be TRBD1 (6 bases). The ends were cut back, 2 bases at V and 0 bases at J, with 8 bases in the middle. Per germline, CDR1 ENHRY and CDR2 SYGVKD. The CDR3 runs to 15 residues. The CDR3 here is CAISETGSSYNEQFF. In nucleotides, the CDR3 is TGTGCCATCAGTGAGACAGGGAGCTCCTACAATGAGCAGTTCTTC.

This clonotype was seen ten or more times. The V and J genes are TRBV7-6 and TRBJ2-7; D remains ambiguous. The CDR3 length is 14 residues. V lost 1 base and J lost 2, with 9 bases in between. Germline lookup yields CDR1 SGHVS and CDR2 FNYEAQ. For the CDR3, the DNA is TGTGCCAGCAGCTTAGGAACCGGACCCTACGAGCAGTACTTC. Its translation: CASSLGTGPYEQYF. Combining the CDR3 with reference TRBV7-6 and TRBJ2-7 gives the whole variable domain GAGVSQSPRYKVTKRGQDVALRCDPISGHVSLYWYRQALGQGPEFLTYFNYEAQQDKSGLPNDRFSAERPEGSISTLTIQRTEQRDSAMYRCASSLGTGPYEQYFGPGTRLTVT.

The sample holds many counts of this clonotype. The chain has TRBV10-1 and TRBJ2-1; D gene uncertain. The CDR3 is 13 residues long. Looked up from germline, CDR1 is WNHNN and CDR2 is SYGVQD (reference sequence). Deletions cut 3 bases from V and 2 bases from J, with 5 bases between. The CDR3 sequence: CASSEDPYNEQFF. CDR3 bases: TGCGCCAGCAGTGAAGACCCCTACAATGAGCAGTTCTTC.

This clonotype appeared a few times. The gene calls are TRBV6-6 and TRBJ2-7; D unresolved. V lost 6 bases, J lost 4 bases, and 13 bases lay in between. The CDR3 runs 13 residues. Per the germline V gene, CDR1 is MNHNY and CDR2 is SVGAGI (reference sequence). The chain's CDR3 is CASRTPDEYEQYF. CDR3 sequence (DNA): TGTGCCAGCAGAACTCCGGATGAGTACGAGCAGTACTTC.

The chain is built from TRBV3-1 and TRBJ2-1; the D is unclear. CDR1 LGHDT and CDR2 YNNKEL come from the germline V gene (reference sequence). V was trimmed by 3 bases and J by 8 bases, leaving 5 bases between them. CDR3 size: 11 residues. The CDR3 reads CASSQVDEQFF. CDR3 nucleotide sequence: TGTGCCAGCAGCCAGGTGGATGAGCAGTTCTTC.

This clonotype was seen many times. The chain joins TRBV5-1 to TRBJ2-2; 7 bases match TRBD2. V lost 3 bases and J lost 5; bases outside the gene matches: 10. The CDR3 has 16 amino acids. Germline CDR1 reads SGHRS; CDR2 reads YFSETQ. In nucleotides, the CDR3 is TGCGCCAGCAGCTCCCCCGCGGGAGTAGGGACCGGGGAGCTGTTTTTT. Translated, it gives CASSSPAGVGTGELFF.

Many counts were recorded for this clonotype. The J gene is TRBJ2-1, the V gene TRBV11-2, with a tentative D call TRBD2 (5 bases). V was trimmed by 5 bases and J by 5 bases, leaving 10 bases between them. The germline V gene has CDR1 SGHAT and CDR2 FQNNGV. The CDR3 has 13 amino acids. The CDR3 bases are TGTGCCAGCAGCCTACTAGAGGACAATGAGCAGTTCTTC. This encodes CASSLLEDNEQFF. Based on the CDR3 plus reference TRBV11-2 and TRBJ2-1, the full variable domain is EAGVAQSPRYKIIEKRQSVAFWCNPISGHATLYWYQQILGQGPKLLIQFQNNGVVDDSQLPKDRFSAERLKGVDSTLKIQPAKLEDSAVYLCASSLLEDNEQFFGPGTRLTVL.

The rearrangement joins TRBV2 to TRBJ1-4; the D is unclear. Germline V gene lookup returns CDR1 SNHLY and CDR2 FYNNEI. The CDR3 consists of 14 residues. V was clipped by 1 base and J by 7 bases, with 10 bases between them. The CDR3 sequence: CASSEVFGIEKLFF. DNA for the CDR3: TGTGCCAGCAGTGAAGTTTTCGGCATTGAAAAACTGTTTTTT.

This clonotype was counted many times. CDR3: CASSPDRATVYEQYF. The CDR3 DNA is TGTGCCAGCAGTCCGGACAGGGCCACAGTCTACGAGCAGTACTTC. This chain links TRBV7-2 with TRBJ2-7; 8 bases agree with TRBD1. J gave up 3 bases and V 6 bases, and 10 bases lay outside the gene matches. From germline, CDR1 is SGHTA and CDR2 FQGNSA. The CDR3 is 15 amino acids.

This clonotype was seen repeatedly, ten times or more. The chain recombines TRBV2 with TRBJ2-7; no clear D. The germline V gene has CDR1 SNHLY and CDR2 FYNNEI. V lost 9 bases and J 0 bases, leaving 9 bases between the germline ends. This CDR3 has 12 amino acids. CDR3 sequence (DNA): TGTGCCAGTAGGACGGTCTCCTACGAGCAGTACTTC. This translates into CASRTVSYEQYF.

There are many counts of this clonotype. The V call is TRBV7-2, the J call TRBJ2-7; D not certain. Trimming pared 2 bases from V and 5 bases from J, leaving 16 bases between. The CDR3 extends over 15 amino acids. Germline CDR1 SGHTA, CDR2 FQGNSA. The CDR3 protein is CASSLMGQPADEQYF. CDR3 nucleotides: TGTGCCAGCAGCTTAATGGGCCAGCCCGCAGACGAGCAGTACTTC.

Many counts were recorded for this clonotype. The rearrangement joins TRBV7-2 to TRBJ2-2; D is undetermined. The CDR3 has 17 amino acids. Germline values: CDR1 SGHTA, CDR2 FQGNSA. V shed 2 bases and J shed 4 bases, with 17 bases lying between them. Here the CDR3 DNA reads TGTGCCAGCAGCTTAACATGGGCCCCGTTCAGCACCGGGGAGCTGTTTTTT. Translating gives CASSLTWAPFSTGELFF.

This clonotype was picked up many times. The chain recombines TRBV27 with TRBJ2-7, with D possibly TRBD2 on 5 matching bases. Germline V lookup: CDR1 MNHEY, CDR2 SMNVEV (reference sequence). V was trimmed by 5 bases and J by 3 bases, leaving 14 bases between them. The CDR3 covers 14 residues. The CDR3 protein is CASSPRDGLYEQYF. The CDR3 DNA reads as TGTGCCAGCAGTCCCCGTGACGGACTCTACGAGCAGTACTTC.

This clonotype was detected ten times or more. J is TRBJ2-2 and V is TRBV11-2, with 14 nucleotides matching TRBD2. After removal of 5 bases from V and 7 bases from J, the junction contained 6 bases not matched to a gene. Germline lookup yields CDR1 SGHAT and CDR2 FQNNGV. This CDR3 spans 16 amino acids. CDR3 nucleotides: TGTGCCAGCAGCGTGGGACTAGCGGGAGTTGGCGGGGAGCTGTTTTTT. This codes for CASSVGLAGVGGELFF. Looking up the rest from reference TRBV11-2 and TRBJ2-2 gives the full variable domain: EAGVAQSPRYKIIEKRQSVAFWCNPISGHATLYWYQQILGQGPKLLIQFQNNGVVDDSQLPKDRFSAERLKGVDSTLKIQPAKLEDSAVYLCASSVGLAGVGGELFFGEGSRLTVL.

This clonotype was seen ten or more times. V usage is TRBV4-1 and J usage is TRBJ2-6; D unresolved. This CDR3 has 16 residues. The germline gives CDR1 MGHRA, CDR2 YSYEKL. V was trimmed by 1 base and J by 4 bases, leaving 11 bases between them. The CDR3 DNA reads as TGCGCCAGCAGCCAAGGAGGATTTGCCGGGGCCAACGTCCTGACTTTC. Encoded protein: CASSQGGFAGANVLTF.

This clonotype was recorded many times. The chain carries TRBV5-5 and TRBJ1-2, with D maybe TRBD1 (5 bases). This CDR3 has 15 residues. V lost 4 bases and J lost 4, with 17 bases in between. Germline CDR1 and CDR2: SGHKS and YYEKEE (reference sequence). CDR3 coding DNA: TGTGCCAGCAGCCCCCGGGGAGGGGAGACCTATGGCTACACCTTC. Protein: CASSPRGGETYGYTF. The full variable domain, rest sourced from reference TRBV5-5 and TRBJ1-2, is DAGVTQSPTHLIKTRGQQVTLRCSPISGHKSVSWYQQVLGQGPQFIFQYYEKEERGRGNFPDRFSARQFPNYSSELNVNALLLGDSALYLCASSPRGGETYGYTFGSGTRLTVV.

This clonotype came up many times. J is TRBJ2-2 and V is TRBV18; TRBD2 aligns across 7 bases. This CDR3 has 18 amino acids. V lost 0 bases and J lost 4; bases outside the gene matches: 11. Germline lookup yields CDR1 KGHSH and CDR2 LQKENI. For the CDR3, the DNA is TGTGCCAGCTCACCACCGGGTTTCGCGGGAGAGGTCACCGGGGAGCTGTTTTTT. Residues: CASSPPGFAGEVTGELFF.

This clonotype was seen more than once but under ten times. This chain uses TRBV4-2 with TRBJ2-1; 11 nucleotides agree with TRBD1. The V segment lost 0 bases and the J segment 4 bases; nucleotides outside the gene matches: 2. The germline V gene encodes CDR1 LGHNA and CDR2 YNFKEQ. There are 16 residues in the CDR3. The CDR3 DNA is TGTGCCAGCAGCCAAGAGGACAGGGGGCCGTACAATGAGCAGTTCTTC. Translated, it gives CASSQEDRGPYNEQFF.